This record looks at one TCR beta chain sequence and its context. The source of the sample is a study of blood T cell repertoires in COVID-19. At the level of the study: Samples taken during acute and convalescent COVID-19 were collected in the United States, Italy and Spain. Sources were T cells, B-cell-depleted T cells, or PBMCs; the material itself was cDNA or gDNA.

Produced via immunoSEQ multiplex PCR; TCRdb's table is partial and in-frame only. The table records tens of thousands of clones, roughly nine tenths of them present only once. The CDR3 totals 18 residues. The source of this sequence is a woman aged 80 or older with acute or convalescent COVID-19. V usage is TRBV21-1 and J usage is TRBJ1-6. TRBV21-1 is classified as a pseudogene. Material: peripheral blood. The CDR3 DNA sequence: TGTGCCAGCAGCAAAGCGGACTGCCGGAGCTCCTATAATTCACCCCTCCACTTT. It is translated as CASSKADCRSSYNSPLHF.